What follows describes a single T cell receptor (beta chain). What this receptor recognizes is not known. It has no much larger one-base neighbor in the sample; base qualities were not kept. The sample originates from a study of blood T cell repertoires in COVID-19 (TCRdb year 2020). At the level of the whole study: The collaborator samples originated in the United States, Italy and Spain and spanned the acute and convalescent phases of COVID-19. The dataset comprised deeply sampled blood TCRbeta repertoires from subjects exposed to, actively infected with, or recovered from COVID-19. A de-identified subject ID, COVID-19 status, age in years and sex were almost always included in the sample metadata. The material from the prospective study consisted of cDNA or gDNA derived from T cells, B-cell-depleted T cells, or PBMCs. The repertoires were released in a freely available public database intended as a resource for research on the immune response to SARS-CoV-2. HLA class I and class II types, where available, came from metadata supplied by the sample provider rather than from assay-based typing. The samples were drawn from the first 160 participants of the ongoing ImmuneRACE study and from 950 to 1,500 subjects provided by 6 global collaborators. On the study overall, not on this receptor specifically: The amount of clinical and demographic metadata varied by source and participant and was provided uncurated.

The immunoSEQ Assay, a bias-controlled multiplex PCR, was used to amplify TCRbeta CDR3 regions from genomic DNA. On the authors' methods: Within the assay, amplification of reference gene primers was used to estimate how many nucleated cells each sample contained. Sequence reads were collapsed and filtered to measure the absolute abundance of every unique TCRbeta CDR3 rearrangement. For each sample, productive Simpson clonality was calculated as the square root of Simpson's diversity index across productive rearrangements. The table comes from immuneACCESS by way of TCRdb, which keeps in-frame sequences with V and J called. Part of the clones is missing from these tables; in studies checked, under half for an unresolved V gene and the rest for unknown reasons. The DNA was the basis for D and trimming; V, J and clone size are from that table. The sample profile shows about 170,000 clones; about 86% of them were found once. The top ten hold 3.7% of the sample.

Each collaborating institution followed its own protocols to collect whole blood in K2EDTA tubes. Collaborator samples were shipped for TCRbeta analysis as frozen whole blood, isolated PBMCs, or DNA extracted from either sample type. The TCR originated in a young man with active or convalescent COVID-19. Sequencing was carried out using peripheral blood.

Here the CDR3 is given as CASSPTGDVGYTF. The DNA reads as follows: TGTGCCAGCTCACCTACAGGGGACGTAGGCTACACCTTC. The chain couples TRBV18 to TRBJ1-2; 7 bases in the middle match TRBD1. The CDR3 sequence holds 13 residues, the cysteine and phenylalanine included. Only CDR3 DNA remains: 39 bases, in frame from the first base. Trimming leaves V shorter by 3 bases and J shorter by 8 bases, with the junction holding 6 bases beyond the gene matches. According to the germline V gene, CDR1 reads KGHSH and CDR2 reads LQKENI.